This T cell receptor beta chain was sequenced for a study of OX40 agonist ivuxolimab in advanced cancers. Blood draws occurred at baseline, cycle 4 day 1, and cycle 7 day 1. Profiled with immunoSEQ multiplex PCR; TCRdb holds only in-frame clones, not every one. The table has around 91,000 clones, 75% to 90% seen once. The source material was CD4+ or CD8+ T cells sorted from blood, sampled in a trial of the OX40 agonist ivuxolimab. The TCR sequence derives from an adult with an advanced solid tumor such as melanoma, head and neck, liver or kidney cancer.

CDR3 nucleotides: TGTGCCAGCAGCTTCAAGGGTACCTACGAGCAGTACTTC. This sequence encodes CASSFKGTYEQYF. The genes are TRBV5-4 and TRBJ2-7; D unresolved. V lost 2 bases, J lost 2 bases, and 8 bases lay in between. CDR1 SGHNT and CDR2 YYREEE come from the germline V gene (reference sequence). There are 13 residues in the CDR3. The full variable domain, with the rest looked up from reference TRBV5-4 and TRBJ2-7, is ETGVTQSPTHLIKTRGQQVTLRCSSQSGHNTVSWYQQALGQGPQFIFQYYREEENGRGNFPPRFSGLQFPNYSSELNVNALELDDSALYLCASSFKGTYEQYFGPGTRLTVT.